These T cell receptor beta chains were read from a single sample in a study of graft-versus-host responses after intestinal transplantation. Using immunoSEQ multiplex PCR, the repertoire was profiled, and TCRdb retains in-frame clones only, with some absent. The repertoire includes over 85,000 clones, roughly 91% of them detected once, and approximately 0.18% sits in the top ten. These TCRs' antigens remain unknown. This specimen consisted of unstimulated CD4+ T cells sorted from spleen or lymph node cells, obtained before transplant. These receptors all come from a human donor who was the organ donor for an intestinal transplant. Both conserved end residues are part of each CDR3. A D gene is named only where the DNA matches it firmly. Not every row has a clone size; where given, it reads once, few, many or a size class.

>NA|TRBV15|TRBJ2-2|TRBD1
CATSRERTGLTGELFF
TGTGCCACCAGCAGAGAACGGACAGGGTTGACCGGGGAGCTGTTTTTT
>NA|TRBV27|TRBJ1-6|TRBD1
CASRIAGTVYNSPLHF
TGTGCCAGCAGGATCGCCGGGACAGTGTATAATTCACCCCTCCACTTT
>NA|TRBV7-2|TRBJ1-2|NA
CASSSRQNYGYTF
TGTGCCAGCAGCTCGAGACAGAACTATGGCTACACCTTC
>NA|TRBV4-1|TRBJ2-3|TRBD1
CASSPRQGMADTQYF
TGCGCCAGCAGCCCTAGACAGGGAATGGCAGATACGCAGTATTTT
>NA|TRBV18|TRBJ2-4|NA
CASSPRGAPNIQYF
TGTGCCAGCTCACCACGGGGAGCCCCAAACATTCAGTACTTC
>NA|TRBV5-1|TRBJ1-4|NA
CASSQGTNEKLFF
TGCGCCAGCAGCCAGGGCACTAATGAAAAACTGTTTTTT
>NA|TRBV28|TRBJ1-1|NA
CASSPGGEVTEAFF
TGTGCCAGCAGCCCGGGAGGGGAGGTCACTGAAGCTTTCTTT
>few|TRBV9|TRBJ1-3|NA
CASSPRLQDAGNTIYF
TGTGCCAGCAGCCCCAGGTTACAGGATGCTGGAAACACCATATATTTT
>NA|TRBV5-1|TRBJ2-7|TRBD1
CASSLRLWQGAHEQYF
TGCGCCAGCAGCTTGAGGTTGTGGCAGGGGGCCCACGAGCAGTACTTC
>NA|TRBV5-1|TRBJ2-1|NA
CASSSTGILHNEQFF
TGCGCCAGCAGCTCGACAGGAATTCTCCACAATGAGCAGTTCTTC
>NA|TRBV6-6|TRBJ2-2|TRBD2
CASSYFGLAGELFF
TGTGCCAGCAGTTACTTCGGACTAGCGGGGGAGCTGTTTTTT
>NA|TRBV2|TRBJ1-5|NA
CASSAEGDQPQHF
TGTGCCAGCAGTGCGGAAGGGGATCAGCCCCAACATTTT
>NA|TRBV15|TRBJ1-5|NA
CATSRDIGTGIGQPQHF
TGTGCCACCAGCAGGGACATAGGGACTGGCATTGGTCAGCCCCAGCATTTT
>few|TRBV19|TRBJ1-3|NA
CASSTDSSSGNTIYF
TGTGCCAGTAGTACGGACAGCTCCTCTGGAAACACCATATATTTT
>NA|TRBV12-2|TRBJ2-1|NA
CASRLGLSGSYNEQFF
TGTGCAAGTCGCTTAGGTTTAAGCGGCTCCTACAATGAGCAGTTCTTC
>NA|TRBV2|TRBJ2-7|TRBD2
CASSAVSGGSEQYF
TGTGCCAGCAGTGCGGTTAGCGGGGGTTCGGAGCAGTACTTC
>NA|TRBV27|TRBJ1-1|NA
CASSFGGLNTEAFF
TGTGCCAGCAGTTTCGGAGGGCTGAACACTGAAGCTTTCTTT
>NA|TRBV5-8|TRBJ2-7|NA
CASSLSYGGLTYEQYF
TGTGCCAGCAGCTTGTCGTACGGAGGTTTGACCTACGAGCAGTACTTC